Following are 8 T cell receptor beta chains from one sample sequenced in a study of CD8 T cells in Susac syndrome. The RNA input was about 0.5 to 1 ug, and it was reverse transcribed with random hexamers. TCRdb processed the immunoSEQ multiplex PCR reads anew with MiXCR; each CDR3 protein has one entry. The sample carries roughly 180,000 distinct CDR3 sequences, approximately 93% recorded once. Sequenced material: CD4+ T cells from PBMCs. All receptors come from a human donor with multiple sclerosis.

This clonotype appeared a single time. The V and J genes are TRBV12-3 or TRBV12-4 and TRBJ2-7, with D possibly being TRBD2 (6 bases). V lost 6 bases and J 5 bases, leaving 17 bases between the germline ends. The CDR3 spans 14 residues. The CDR3 is CASRRAGLPNEQYF. Here the CDR3 DNA reads TGTGCCAGCAGGCGTGCGGGACTCCCAAACGAGCAGTACTTC.

This sequence joins TRBV5-6 and TRBJ1-6; D not resolved. With 0 bases removed from V and 8 bases from J, the gap between germline ends came to 9 bases. The CDR3 length is 14 residues. Germline V gene lookup returns CDR1 SGHDT and CDR2 YYEEEE. The CDR3 sequence is CASSLDLSDSPLHF. The CDR3 DNA reads TGTGCCAGCAGCTTGGATCTTTCGGATTCACCCCTCCACTTT.

CDR3 nucleotides: TGTGCCATCAGGATTAATGACAGGGGTGTGGGGACCTTC. This translates into CAIRINDRGVGTF. The chain has TRBV10-3 and TRBJ1-2; 8 positions agree with TRBD1. The CDR3 has 13 amino acids. V lost 6 bases, J lost 14 bases, and 14 bases stayed unmatched. CDR1 is ENHRY and CDR2 is SYGVKD in the germline V gene.

This clonotype showed up just once. The chain has TRBV2 and TRBJ2-7; D not resolved. The CDR3 spans 15 residues. Trimming stripped 1 base from V and 4 bases from J, with 14 bases between. CDR1 is SNHLY, CDR2 FYNNEI, per germline. The CDR3 loop reads CASSEETDVTYEQYF. The CDR3 DNA reads TGTGCCAGCAGTGAAGAAACAGATGTAACTTACGAGCAGTACTTC. The full variable domain, rest sourced from reference TRBV2 and TRBJ2-7, is EPEVTQTPSHQVTQMGQEVILRCVPISNHLYFYWYRQILGQKVEFLVSFYNNEISEKSEIFDDQFSVERPDGSNFTLKIRSTKLEDSAMYFCASSEETDVTYEQYFGPGTRLTVT.

This chain links TRBV7-9 with TRBJ2-7, with D possibly matching TRBD2 (6 bases). V dropped 5 bases and J dropped 4 bases, with 15 bases sitting between them. CDR3 length: 14 residues. Germline CDR1 SEHNR, CDR2 FQNEAQ (reference sequence). The CDR3 DNA reads TGTGCCAGCAGCCAGGGACTCCCTGAGTACGAGCAGTACTTC. Translation: CASSQGLPEYEQYF.

A single count supports this clonotype. V gene TRBV3-1 combines with J gene TRBJ1-3, with D possibly being TRBD1 (6 bases). This CDR3 is 13 amino acids long. Looked up from germline, CDR1 is LGHDT and CDR2 is YNNKEL (reference sequence). Trimming took 8 bases from V and 4 from J, leaving 12 bases between them. The CDR3: CASRGAPGNTIYF. The CDR3 region has the DNA TGTGCCAGCCGGGGGGCCCCCGGAAACACCATATATTTT.

This clonotype was detected once. In nucleotides, the CDR3 is TGTGCCAGTCGGGGGACATTGGAATCACCCCTCCACTTT. Protein sequence: CASRGTLESPLHF. The J gene is TRBJ1-6, the V gene TRBV19; D is perhaps TRBD1 (6 bases). The V end was cut by 8 bases, the J end by 10 bases, with 15 bases between. Germline CDR1 is LNHDA and CDR2 is SQIVND (reference sequence). CDR3 length: 13 residues.

The rearrangement links TRBV12-3 or TRBV12-4 to TRBJ1-2; TRBD1 might be the D (5 bases). CDR3 length equals 15 residues. V was trimmed by 2 bases and J by 2 bases, leaving 12 bases between them. The CDR3 nucleotides are TGTGCCAGCAGTTTATGGGGCAGTACAAACTATGGCTACACCTTC. Its protein is CASSLWGSTNYGYTF.